Listed below are T cell receptor beta chains from one sample, sequenced in a study of breast tumors, draining lymph nodes, adjacent tissues. TCRdb itself ran the multiplex PCR reads through MiXCR, one entry per CDR3 protein. In the table there are 150,000 to 200,000 distinct CDR3 sequences, 25% to 40% of which are singletons. The sequenced sample consisted of axillary lymph node tissue. These receptors were taken from a female donor with breast cancer. Some clones in this sample may be carry-over from other donors' samples. CDR3s include the opening cysteine and the closing phenylalanine or tryptophan. The D gene is left open where the match is weak. Size values are once, few and many counts, or a class for expanded clones, and some rows have none.

j_gene | d_gene | abundance | v_gene | CDR3aa | CDR3nt
TRBJ1-1 | - | - | TRBV20-1 | CSASEGGYTEAFF | TGCAGTGCTAGTGAGGGCGGGTATACTGAAGCTTTCTTT
TRBJ2-1 | TRBD2 | - | TRBV7-7 | CASSLAHGRNNEQFF | TGTGCTAGCAGCTTAGCGCACGGGAGGAATAATGAGCAGTTCTTC
TRBJ2-1 | TRBD1 | many | TRBV5-6 | CASRGQGAYNEQFF | TGTGCCAGCAGGGGACAGGGGGCCTACAATGAGCAGTTCTTC
TRBJ2-7 | TRBD1 | many | TRBV10-3 | CATRDRVYEQYF | TGTGCCACCCGGGACAGGGTCTACGAGCAGTACTTC
TRBJ1-6 | - | few | TRBV28 | CASRVQSSGSPLHF | TGTGCCAGCAGGGTGCAAAGCTCGGGGTCACCCCTCCACTTT
TRBJ2-1 | TRBD2 | many | TRBV10-3 | CAISESTMTSGSREFF | TGTGCCATCAGTGAGTCGACTATGACTAGCGGGAGCCGGGAATTCTTC
TRBJ1-5 | TRBD1 | - | TRBV5-8 | CASSFRWATGNQPQHF | TGTGCCAGCAGCTTTCGGTGGGCGACAGGGAATCAGCCCCAGCATTTT
TRBJ1-2 | - | - | TRBV11-2 | CASSSTLRWTF | TGTGCCAGCAGCTCGACCCTCCGGTGGACCTTC
TRBJ1-4 | - | many | TRBV7-9 | CASSLGQFREKLFF | TGTGCCAGCAGCTTAGGGCAGTTTAGGGAAAAACTGTTTTTT
TRBJ2-1 | - | - | TRBV27 | CASSLLGLSYNEQFF | TGTGCCAGCAGTTTACTAGGTTTATCCTACAATGAGCAGTTCTTC
TRBJ1-6 | - | many | TRBV11-2 | CASSHRGETYSPLHF | TGTGCCAGCAGCCACAGAGGGGAAACCTATTCACCCCTCCACTTT
TRBJ2-5 | TRBD2 | many | TRBV20-1 | CSATGGGGPSETQYF | TGCAGTGCTACGGGAGGGGGGGGGCCCTCGGAGACCCAGTACTTC